This T cell receptor beta chain was recovered during a study of shared clonotypes between healthy human individuals. Looking at the study overall: CD4 naive and memory got three plates each, CD8 naive two, CD8 memory one.

Genomic DNA per cell subset filled all wells of several immunoSEQ plates. Sequencing was performed with immunoSEQ multiplex PCR; in TCRdb, only in-frame clones are kept and a portion is missing. The sample includes some 2 million clones, about 94% seen only once; the top ten take around 1.2%. Trimming left V 3 bases short and J 0 bases short, with 9 bases between. Per germline, CDR1 MDHEN and CDR2 SYDVKM. This CDR3 has 16 amino acids. The naive CD8 subset, CD45RO-negative cells positively selected for CCR7, excluded terminally differentiated effector memory CD45RA+ cells. The clonotype was recovered from a young man in good health. This chain connects TRBV28 to TRBJ1-6; D ambiguous. Material for sequencing was naive CD8+ T cells sorted from blood. The CDR3: CASSLVQSSYNSPLHF. CDR3 DNA: TGTGCCAGCAGTTTGGTCCAAAGCTCCTATAATTCACCCCTCCACTTT.